This passage covers 14 T cell receptor beta chains from one sample sequenced in a study of cytomegalovirus exposure and HLA in healthy donors. The study ran its PCR with 60 Vbeta and 13 Jbeta primers. The table came from immunoSEQ multiplex PCR; TCRdb's copy has only in-frame clones and leaves some out. The ten top clones account for 12%, within a sample of around 50,000 clones. The specimen was PBMCs. These TCRs come from a woman in her twenties or thirties in good health and CMV-seropositive.

The chain is built from TRBV7-8 and TRBJ2-3; the match to TRBD1 covers 7 bases. J was trimmed by 2 bases and V by 5 bases; bases with no gene match: 7. The CDR3 loop spans 15 amino acids. Germline assignment: CDR1 SGHVS and CDR2 FQNEAQ. The CDR3 coding sequence is TGTGCCAGCAGCGCGCCGGGACAGAACACAGATACGCAGTATTTT. Its protein is CASSAPGQNTDTQYF.

The CDR3 bases are TGTGCCATCAGTGAACAGGGGCGTACTGAAGCTTTCTTT. Encoded protein: CAISEQGRTEAFF. The J gene is TRBJ1-1, the V gene TRBV10-3; 7 positions match TRBD1. Germline values: CDR1 ENHRY, CDR2 SYGVKD. Trimming cost V 3 bases and J 5 bases; bases outside gene matches: 3. This CDR3 is 13 amino acids long.

CDR3 residues: CASRGQRVIEAFF. CDR3 sequence (DNA): TGTGCCAGCAGGGGTCAGAGGGTCATTGAAGCTTTCTTT. The chain carries TRBV25-1 and TRBJ1-1; the D is unclear. Germline values: CDR1 MGHDK, CDR2 SYGVNS. This CDR3 spans 13 amino acids. Deletions cut 6 bases from V and 7 bases from J, with 15 bases between.

V and J are TRBV6-1 and TRBJ1-2; the D gene is possibly TRBD1 (6 bases). Looked up from germline, CDR1 is MNHNS and CDR2 is SASEGT. The CDR3 contains 14 residues. V was pared by 5 bases and J by 4 bases, with 14 bases between. Here the CDR3 DNA reads TGTGCCAGCAGTAACGCCCAGGGGTCCTATGGCTACACCTTC. It is translated as CASSNAQGSYGYTF.

The rearrangement joins TRBV30 to TRBJ2-7; 8 bases fit TRBD1. J gave up 4 bases and V 4 bases, and 6 bases lay outside the gene matches. This CDR3 region has 13 residues. Germline CDR1 GTSNPN, CDR2 SVGIG (reference sequence). This CDR3 is CAWKNRGAYEQYF. CDR3 bases: TGTGCCTGGAAAAACAGGGGGGCGTACGAGCAGTACTTC.

The chain combines TRBV18 with TRBJ2-1, with 11 bases fitting TRBD2. Germline assignment: CDR1 KGHSH and CDR2 LQKENI. J was trimmed by 5 bases and V by 5 bases; bases with no gene match: 2. This CDR3 contains 14 residues. CDR3 loop: CASSTSGGNNEQFF. In DNA form, the CDR3 reads TGTGCCAGCTCAACTAGCGGGGGAAACAATGAGCAGTTCTTC.

J is TRBJ2-7 and V is TRBV29-1; 9 bases match TRBD1. After removal of 3 bases from V and 2 bases from J, the junction contained 2 bases not matched to a gene. The CDR3 is 13 amino acids. Looked up from germline, CDR1 is SQVTM and CDR2 is ANQGSEA. The CDR3 DNA sequence: TGCAGCGTTGATGGACAGGGGACCTACGAGCAGTACTTC. Amino acid sequence: CSVDGQGTYEQYF.

V usage is TRBV28 and J usage is TRBJ1-2; 8 nucleotides agree with TRBD1. Losses at the gene ends were 3 bases for V and 5 bases for J; bases not matched to a gene: 8. The CDR3 spans 15 residues. Germline V gene sequence: CDR1 MDHEN, CDR2 SYDVKM. DNA of the CDR3: TGTGCCAGCAGTTTGGTGGGACAGGAGGTATATGGCTACACCTTC. Its protein is CASSLVGQEVYGYTF.

Its frequency marks this clone as medium-sized (0.01 to 0.1%). This chain uses TRBV7-9 with TRBJ2-7, with 11 bases fitting TRBD2. V gave up 3 bases and J gave up 1 base; unmatched junction bases: 8. Germline values: CDR1 SEHNR, CDR2 FQNEAQ (reference sequence). There are 17 residues in the CDR3. In DNA form, the CDR3 reads TGTGCCAGCAGCTTCAGCGTCGGGACTAGCGGATCCTACGAGCAGTACTTC. This sequence encodes CASSFSVGTSGSYEQYF.

This chain joins TRBV7-9 and TRBJ2-5, with 7 bases matching TRBD2. Germline V gene sequence: CDR1 SEHNR, CDR2 FQNEAQ (reference sequence). CDR3 length: 15 residues. J lost 4 bases, V lost 2 bases, and 7 bases had no gene match. This chain's CDR3 is CASSLRSWGGETQYF. DNA of the CDR3: TGTGCCAGCAGCTTAAGAAGTTGGGGGGGAGAGACCCAGTACTTC. The full variable domain, completed using reference TRBV7-9 and TRBJ2-5, is DTGVSQNPRHKITKRGQNVTFRCDPISEHNRLYWYRQTLGQGPEFLTYFQNEAQLEKSRLLSDRFSAERPKGSFSTLEIQRTEQGDSAMYLCASSLRSWGGETQYFGPGTRLLVL.

This rearrangement joins TRBV6-1 to TRBJ2-7, with D perhaps matching TRBD1 (6 bases). The CDR3 sequence is 15 residues long. Germline CDR1 MNHNS, CDR2 SASEGT. V was cut by 1 base and J by 2 bases, with 12 bases left in between. As DNA, the CDR3 is TGTGCCAGCAGTGAAGTAGGGGGTAGCGCCTACGAGCAGTACTTC. Amino acid sequence: CASSEVGGSAYEQYF.

The chain recombines TRBV18 with TRBJ2-6; perhaps TRBD1 as D (6 bases). Between the trimmed V and J ends, which lost 2 bases and 1 base, there was a span of 15 bases. CDR3 length: 18 residues. Germline values: CDR1 KGHSH, CDR2 LQKENI. The CDR3 region is CASSPSQGRGSGANVLTF. The CDR3 DNA follows: TGTGCCAGCTCACCATCCCAGGGGCGCGGATCTGGGGCCAACGTCCTGACTTTC.

This chain connects TRBV29-1 to TRBJ1-1, with a possible D match to TRBD1 (6 bases). This CDR3 region has 11 residues. Between the trimmed V and J ends, which lost 3 bases and 11 bases, there was a span of 13 bases. The germline V gene has CDR1 SQVTM and CDR2 ANQGSEA. CDR3 bases: TGCAGCGTTGACAGGGGCCGGAGGGCTTTCTTT. Encoded protein: CSVDRGRRAFF. Based on the CDR3 plus reference TRBV29-1 and TRBJ1-1, the full variable domain is SAVISQKPSRDICQRGTSLTIQCQVDSQVTMMFWYRQQPGQSLTLIATANQGSEATYESGFVIDKFPISRPNLTFSTLTVSNMSPEDSSIYLCSVDRGRRAFFGQGTRLTVV.

The chain combines TRBV7-2 with TRBJ2-7, with TRBD1 identical over 7 bases. The CDR3 sequence is 15 residues long. Germline values: CDR1 SGHTA, CDR2 FQGNSA. After removal of 5 bases from V and 2 bases from J, the junction contained 9 bases not matched to a gene. CDR3 DNA: TGTGCCAGCAGCAAATCTGGACAGGCCGCCTACGAGCAGTACTTC. This codes for CASSKSGQAAYEQYF.